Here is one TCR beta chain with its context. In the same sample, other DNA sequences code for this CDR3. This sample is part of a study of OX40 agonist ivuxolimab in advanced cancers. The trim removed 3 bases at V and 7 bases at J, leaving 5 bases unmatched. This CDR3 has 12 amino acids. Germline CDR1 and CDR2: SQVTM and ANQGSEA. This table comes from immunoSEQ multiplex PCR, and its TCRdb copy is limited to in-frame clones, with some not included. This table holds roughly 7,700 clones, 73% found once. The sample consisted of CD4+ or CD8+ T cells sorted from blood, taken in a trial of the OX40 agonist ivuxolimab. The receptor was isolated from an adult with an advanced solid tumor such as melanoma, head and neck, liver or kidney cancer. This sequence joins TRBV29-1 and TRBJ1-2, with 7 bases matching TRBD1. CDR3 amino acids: CSVEEGAGGYTF. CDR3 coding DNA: TGCAGCGTTGAGGAGGGGGCGGGTGGCTACACCTTC.